Below, 15 T cell receptor beta chains from the same sample are listed, as sequenced in a study of OX40 agonist ivuxolimab in advanced cancers. Only in-frame clones appear in the TCRdb table, and some are missing; sequencing was by immunoSEQ multiplex PCR. The data contain roughly 60,000 clones, 70% to 90% of them singletons. The sequencing here drew on CD4+ or CD8+ T cells sorted from blood, taken in a trial of the OX40 agonist ivuxolimab. These receptors came from an adult with an advanced solid tumor such as melanoma, head and neck, liver or kidney cancer.

The chain links TRBV13 to TRBJ2-3; no definite D call. Trimming stripped 0 bases from V and 1 base from J, with 5 bases between. The germline CDR1 and CDR2 sequences are PRHDT and FYEKMQ (reference sequence). This CDR3 is built from 14 residues. CDR3 amino acids: CASSLGFRTDTQYF. The DNA for the CDR3 is TGTGCCAGCAGCTTAGGCTTCCGCACAGATACGCAGTATTTT.

The V call is TRBV6-5, the J call TRBJ2-2; TRBD2 is a possible D gene (5 bases). V gave up 1 base and J gave up 3 bases, with 12 bases separating them. The CDR3 extends over 16 amino acids. CDR1 is MNHEY and CDR2 is SVGAGI in the germline V gene. The CDR3 here is CASSYLGSGDTGELFF. Here the CDR3 DNA reads TGTGCCAGCAGTTACTTAGGGTCCGGGGACACCGGGGAGCTGTTTTTT.

This clone appeared once. This specimen includes other DNA sequences encoding the same CDR3. J is TRBJ1-4 and V is TRBV4-1; D is undetermined. Per germline, CDR1 MGHRA and CDR2 YSYEKL. Trimming shortened V by 0 bases and J by 8 bases, and 13 bases separated the two germline ends. The CDR3 is 15 residues long. As DNA, the CDR3 is TGCGCCAGCAGCCAAGATCCGGGTGTCAAGGAAAAACTGTTTTTT. Translation: CASSQDPGVKEKLFF.

This clone was observed a handful of times. This chain connects TRBV30 to TRBJ1-1; D remains ambiguous. Germline CDR1 reads GTSNPN; CDR2 reads SVGIG (reference sequence). The CDR3 loop spans 14 amino acids. V was cut by 0 bases and J by 1 base, with 9 bases left in between. In nucleotides, the CDR3 is TGTGCCTGGAGTGTACCCGTCGGGAACACTGAAGCTTTCTTT. It specifies CAWSVPVGNTEAFF.

The chain employs TRBV4-3 and TRBJ2-3, with 7 positions matching TRBD1. CDR1 and CDR2 (germline): LGHNA, YSLEER. This CDR3 spans 16 amino acids. With 0 bases clipped from V and 7 bases from J, the junction kept 10 bases outside the gene matches. CDR3 coding DNA: TGCGCCAGCAGCCAAGATTGGGGGACAGCTTACTATACGCAGTATTTT. Translated, it gives CASSQDWGTAYYTQYF.

CDR3 sequence reads: CASSFLLQGYGLETQYF. In DNA form, the CDR3 reads TGTGCCAGCAGCTTCCTCTTACAGGGTTATGGATTGGAGACCCAGTACTTC. The chain couples TRBV5-6 to TRBJ2-5; a possible D gene is TRBD1 (6 bases). Germline loops: CDR1 SGHDT, CDR2 YYEEEE. This CDR3 is 17 amino acids long. The ends were cut back, 2 bases at V and 5 bases at J, with 22 bases in the middle.

This rearrangement joins TRBV7-9 to TRBJ2-7; D not resolved. Per the germline V gene, CDR1 is SEHNR and CDR2 is FQNEAQ (reference sequence). The V end was cut by 3 bases, the J end by 4 bases, with 13 bases between. The CDR3 contains 14 residues. CDR3 region: CASSLSAGQYEQYF. CDR3 in DNA: TGTGCCAGCAGCTTGTCGGCAGGTCAATACGAGCAGTACTTC.

The genes are TRBV11-3 and TRBJ2-3, with TRBD1 matching 7 bases. The CDR3 consists of 16 residues. The V gene's germline CDR1 is SGHNT and CDR2 YENEEA. V gave up 5 bases and J gave up 3 bases; unmatched junction bases: 11. The DNA for the CDR3 is TGTGCCAGCAGCGTTCGCTCAGGGGGTCTAACAGATACGCAGTATTTT. Translation: CASSVRSGGLTDTQYF. Full variable domain (missing parts from reference TRBV11-3 and TRBJ2-3): EAGVVQSPRYKIIEKKQPVAFWCNPISGHNTLYWYLQNLGQGPELLIRYENEEAVDDSQLPKDRFSAERLKGVDSTLKIQPAELGDSAVYLCASSVRSGGLTDTQYFGPGTRLTVL.

V is TRBV7-9 and J is TRBJ2-2, with unresolved D. The CDR3 length is 14 residues. V was trimmed by 8 bases and J by 7 bases, leaving 17 bases between them. Per the germline V gene, CDR1 is SEHNR and CDR2 is FQNEAQ (reference sequence). CDR3 sequence (DNA): TGTGCCAGCCGCAAGGGCCAGAACGTCGGGGAGCTGTTTTTT. This translates into CASRKGQNVGELFF.

This chain uses TRBV27 with TRBJ2-1; D possibly corresponds to TRBD2 (5 bases). Germline values: CDR1 MNHEY, CDR2 SMNVEV (reference sequence). Trimming took off 2 bases at V and 10 bases at J, with 9 bases between the two ends. This CDR3 comprises 12 residues. CDR3 protein: CASSLTGNEQFF. The CDR3 DNA follows: TGTGCCAGCAGTTTAACCGGGAACGAGCAGTTCTTC.

The chain has TRBV6-5 and TRBJ1-1; D is possibly TRBD1 (5 bases). Germline values: CDR1 MNHEY, CDR2 SVGAGI. This CDR3 has 15 residues. Trimming removed 6 bases at V and 7 bases at J, with 21 bases between. The CDR3 nucleotides read TGTGCCAGCAGCTCCATCCGACAGAGGGCCAGTGAAGCTTTCTTT. It specifies CASSSIRQRASEAFF.

The rearrangement uses TRBV4-2 and TRBJ2-1; D is unresolved. This CDR3 is 13 amino acids long. Per germline, CDR1 LGHNA and CDR2 YNFKEQ. The germline V and J ends were trimmed by 2 bases and 8 bases, with 10 bases remaining between them. In DNA, the CDR3 is TGTGCCAGCAGCCAATTATCGGGTTATGAGCAGTTCTTC. As protein: CASSQLSGYEQFF.

The gene calls are TRBV5-8 and TRBJ2-1; weak D call: TRBD1 (6 bases). The CDR3 loop spans 14 amino acids. V lost 2 bases and J 6 bases, leaving 12 bases between the germline ends. Germline CDR1 SGHTS, CDR2 YDEGEE. CDR3 sequence reads: CASSLQGFGNEQFF. The CDR3 DNA follows: TGTGCCAGCAGCTTACAGGGTTTCGGCAATGAGCAGTTCTTC.

The J gene is TRBJ1-1, the V gene TRBV10-3; D unresolved. Trimming shortened V by 5 bases and J by 5 bases, and 9 bases separated the two germline ends. In germline, CDR1 is ENHRY, CDR2 SYGVKD. The CDR3 loop spans 12 amino acids. This CDR3 is CAISLGKTEAFF. In DNA, the CDR3 is TGTGCCATCAGTCTGGGAAAGACTGAAGCTTTCTTT.

This chain uses TRBV19 with TRBJ2-7, with TRBD1 identical over 9 bases. Trimming took 6 bases from V and 3 from J; bases not matched to a gene: 3. This CDR3 spans 13 amino acids. Germline V gene lookup returns CDR1 LNHDA and CDR2 SQIVND (reference sequence). CDR3 residues: CASRQDRGYEQYF. The CDR3 nucleotides are TGTGCCAGTAGGCAGGACAGGGGCTACGAGCAGTACTTC.